The T cell receptor (beta chain) under discussion was sequenced for a study of CD8+CD57+ T cells in acquired aplastic anemia. Findings and caveats of the study: Compared with total CD4+ and CD8+ cell pools, patient CD8+CD57+ cells were less diverse. Between patients and controls, CD8+ Simpson's diversity did not vary significantly. Found in both controls and patients were about 30 CD8+ CDR3 sequences.

As to this clonotype: Its antigen is unknown.

Patients picked for sequencing had shown CD8+CD57+ cell expansion detected by flow cytometry. The study profiled TCR beta VDJ and CDR3 using genomic DNA as template. TCRdb recomputed calls from the reads with MiXCR, one row per CDR3 protein. The sample gives about 20,000 distinct CDR3 sequences, roughly 43% of which show up once; more than 70% is in the top ten. Specimen: CD8+CD57+ T cells sorted from PBMCs. Subset: bead-enriched CD8+CD57+ effector memory T cells from SAA patients. The origin of this receptor is a human donor with aplastic anemia.

The DNA for the CDR3 is TGCAGTGCTAGCCGGAACACTGAAGCTTTCTTT. Residues: CSASRNTEAFF. The genes are TRBV20-1 and TRBJ1-1; D not certain. This CDR3 region has 11 residues. V was trimmed by 3 bases and J by 1 base, leaving 3 bases between them. Germline CDR1 reads DFQATT; CDR2 reads SNEGSKA (reference sequence).